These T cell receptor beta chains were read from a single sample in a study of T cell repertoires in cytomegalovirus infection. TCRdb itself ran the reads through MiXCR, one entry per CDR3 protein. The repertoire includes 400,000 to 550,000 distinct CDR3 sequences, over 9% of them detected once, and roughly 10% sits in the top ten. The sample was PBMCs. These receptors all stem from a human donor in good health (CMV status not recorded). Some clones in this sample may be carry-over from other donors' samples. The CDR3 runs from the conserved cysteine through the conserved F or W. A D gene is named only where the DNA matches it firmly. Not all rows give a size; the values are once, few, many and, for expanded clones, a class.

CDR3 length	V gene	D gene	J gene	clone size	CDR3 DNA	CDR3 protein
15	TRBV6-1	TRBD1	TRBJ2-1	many	TGTGCCAGCACATACCGCAGGACAGGGGGGGGTGAGCAGTTCTTC	CASTYRRTGGGEQFF
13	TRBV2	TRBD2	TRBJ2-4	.	TGTGCCAGCATGAGAGCGGGGGGGCCTATTCAGTACTTC	CASMRAGGPIQYF
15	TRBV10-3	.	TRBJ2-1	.	TGTGCCATCAGTGAGTCGGGGAGAGACTCCAATGAGCAGTTCTTC	CAISESGRDSNEQFF
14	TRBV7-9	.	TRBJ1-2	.	TGTGCCAGCAGCTTAGCGGCGGGGGCAGATGGCTACACCTTC	CASSLAAGADGYTF
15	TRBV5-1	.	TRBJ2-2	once	TGCGCCAGCAGTTACCGGGACTCAGAAACCGGGGAGCTGTTTTTT	CASSYRDSETGELFF
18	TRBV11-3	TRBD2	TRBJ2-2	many	TGTGCCAGCAGCCCAAGGTTGGGGACTAGCGATTCCACCGGGGAGCTGTTTTTT	CASSPRLGTSDSTGELFF
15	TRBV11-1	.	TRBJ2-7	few	TGTGCCAGCAGCTTAGGGGGATTAACGGGCTACGAGCAGTACTTC	CASSLGGLTGYEQYF
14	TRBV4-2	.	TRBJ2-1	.	TGTGCCAGCAGCCAAGGTGGGGCACGGGGTGAGCAGTTCTTC	CASSQGGARGEQFF
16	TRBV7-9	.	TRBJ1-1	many	TGTGCCAGCAGCTTACGCGCAGACGGCTATCCTTATGAAGCTTTCTTT	CASSLRADGYPYEAFF
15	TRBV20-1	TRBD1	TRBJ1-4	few	TGCAGTGCTAGGCGGCCGGGACAGCGTAATGAAAAACTGTTTTTT	CSARRPGQRNEKLFF
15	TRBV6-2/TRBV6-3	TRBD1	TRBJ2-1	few	TGTGCCAGCAGTATAACGACAGGGACGGACAATGAGCAGTTCTTC	CASSITTGTDNEQFF
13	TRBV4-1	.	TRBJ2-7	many	TGCGCCAGCAGCCAAGACCGAACTTACGAGCAGTACTTC	CASSQDRTYEQYF
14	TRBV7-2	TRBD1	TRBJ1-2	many	TGTGCCAGCAGCTTTGGGACAGCTCTTTATGGCTACACCTTC	CASSFGTALYGYTF
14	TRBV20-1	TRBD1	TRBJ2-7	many	TGCAGTGCCCTGCGACAGGGGGCGGGGTACGAGCAGTACTTC	CSALRQGAGYEQYF
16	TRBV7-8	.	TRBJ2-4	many	TGTGCCAGCAGCGGACGACAGGAACTAGCCAAAAACATTCAGTACTTC	CASSGRQELAKNIQYF
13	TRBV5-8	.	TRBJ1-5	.	TGTGCCAGCAGCTCTTTAGGCTATCAGCCCCAGCATTTT	CASSSLGYQPQHF
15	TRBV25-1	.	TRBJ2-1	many	TGTGCCAGCAGCCCAACCTGGAGCTCCTACAATGAGCAGTTCTTC	CASSPTWSSYNEQFF
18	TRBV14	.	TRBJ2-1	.	TGTGCCAGCAGCCGGGTAAAGCCGGGAATGAGCTCCTACAATGAGCAGTTCTTC	CASSRVKPGMSSYNEQFF
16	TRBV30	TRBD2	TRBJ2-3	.	TGTGCCTGCGAACCTCCGGGACTAGCGGGAGAGTTTACGCAGTATTTT	CACEPPGLAGEFTQYF
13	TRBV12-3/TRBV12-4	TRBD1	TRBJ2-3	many	TGTGCCAGCAACCTCCGGGACAGAGATACGCAGTATTTT	CASNLRDRDTQYF
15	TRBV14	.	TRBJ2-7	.	TGTGCCAGCAGCCAAGGCTGGGGGAAGTCGATCGAGCAGTACTTC	CASSQGWGKSIEQYF
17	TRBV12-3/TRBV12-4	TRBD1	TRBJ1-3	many	TGTGCCAGCAGTTTAAACTCGGGACAGGGGACTGGAAACACCATATATTTT	CASSLNSGQGTGNTIYF
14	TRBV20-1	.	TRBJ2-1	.	TGCAGTGCTAGAATGCCCAGTGGTTACAATGAGCAGTTCTTC	CSARMPSGYNEQFF
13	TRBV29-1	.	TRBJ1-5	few	TGCAGCGTTGGGGAGGGTGTGAGGCAGCCCCAGCATTTT	CSVGEGVRQPQHF
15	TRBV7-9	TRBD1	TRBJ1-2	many	TGTGCCAGCAGCCTCGACAGGGGGTTGCGATATGGCTACACCTTC	CASSLDRGLRYGYTF
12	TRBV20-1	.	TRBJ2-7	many	TGCAGTGCACCGACTCGTGTCGGGGAGCAGTACTTC	CSAPTRVGEQYF
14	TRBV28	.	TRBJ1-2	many	TGTGCCAGCTGGACGGCAATAGCTAACTATGGCTACACCTTC	CASWTAIANYGYTF
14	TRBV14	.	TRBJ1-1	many	TGTGCCAGCAGCCAAGATCCTTTCGGTCGGCAAGCTTTCTTT	CASSQDPFGRQAFF
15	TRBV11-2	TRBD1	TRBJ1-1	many	TGTGCCAGCAGTCAGATCAGGGACAGGGCTACTGAAGCTTTCTTT	CASSQIRDRATEAFF
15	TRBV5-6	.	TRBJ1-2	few	TGTGCCAGCAGCTTGGTAATGGAGAATGAATATGGCTACACCTTC	CASSLVMENEYGYTF
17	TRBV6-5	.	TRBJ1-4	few	TGTGCCAGCAGTTACTCTGGGAGTAAAGCAACTAATGAAAAACTGTTTTTT	CASSYSGSKATNEKLFF
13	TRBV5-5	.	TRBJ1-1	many	TGTGCCAGCACCCGATACGGGAACACTGAAGCTTTCTTT	CASTRYGNTEAFF
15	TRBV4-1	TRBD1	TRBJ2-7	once	TGTGCCAGCAGCCAGGGGGACAGGGGGTTCAACGAGCAGTACTTC	CASSQGDRGFNEQYF
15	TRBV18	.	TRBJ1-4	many	TGTGCCAGCTCACCCCCGGTTAACCCTAATGAAAAACTGTTTTTT	CASSPPVNPNEKLFF
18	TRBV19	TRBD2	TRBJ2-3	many	TGTGCCAGTAGTATGCAACGAGGACTAGCAACGGGGACAGATACGCAGTATTTT	CASSMQRGLATGTDTQYF
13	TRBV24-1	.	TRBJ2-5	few	TGTGCCACCAGTGATAGGGACAAGGCGACCCAGTACTTC	CATSDRDKATQYF
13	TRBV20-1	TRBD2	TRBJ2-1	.	TGCAGTGCTAGTCGCCGGGAGGGCGGCGAGCAGTTCTTC	CSASRREGGEQFF
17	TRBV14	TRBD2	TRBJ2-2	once	TGTGCCAGCAGCCAAGATCGGCTAGCGGGGAACACCGGGGAGCTGTTTTTT	CASSQDRLAGNTGELFF
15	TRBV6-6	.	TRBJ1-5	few	TGTGCCAGCAGTCCCCGGGCGGGGAGGAGTCAGCCCCAGCATTTT	CASSPRAGRSQPQHF
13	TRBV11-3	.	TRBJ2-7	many	TGTGCCAGCAGCGCGGGGAGGACGAACGAGCAGTACTTC	CASSAGRTNEQYF
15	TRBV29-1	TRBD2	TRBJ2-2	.	TGCAGCGTGCCGGGCGGGAGGGCCGTCGACGGGGAGCTGTTTTTT	CSVPGGRAVDGELFF
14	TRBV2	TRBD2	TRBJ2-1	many	TGTGCCCACTCGGGACTAGCGGGAGGGAATGAGCAGTTCTTC	CAHSGLAGGNEQFF
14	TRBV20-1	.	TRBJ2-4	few	TGCAGTGCTCAGGGGAGGCTAGCCAAAAACATTCAGTACTTC	CSAQGRLAKNIQYF
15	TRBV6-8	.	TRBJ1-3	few	TGTGCCAGCAGTTACTCGCTGGGTACTGGAAACACCATATATTTT	CASSYSLGTGNTIYF
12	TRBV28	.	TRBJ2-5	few	TGTGCCAGCAGTAGGGGGATGGAGACCCAGTACTTC	CASSRGMETQYF
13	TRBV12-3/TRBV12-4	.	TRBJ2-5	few	TGTGCCAGCAGTTTAAACGGGGCGGAGACCCAGTACTTC	CASSLNGAETQYF
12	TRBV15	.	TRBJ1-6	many	TGTGCCACCAGCAGAGATAGTTCACCCCTCCACTTT	CATSRDSSPLHF
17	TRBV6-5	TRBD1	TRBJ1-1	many	TGTGCCAGCAGTTACTCGGGACAGGGAGCCCTGAACACTGAAGCTTTCTTT	CASSYSGQGALNTEAFF
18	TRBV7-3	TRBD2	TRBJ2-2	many	TGTGCCAGCAGCCCCGGCGGGCTAGCGGGAGCGAACACCGGGGAGCTGTTTTTT	CASSPGGLAGANTGELFF
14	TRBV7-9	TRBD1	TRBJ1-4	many	TGTGCCAGCAGCCGGACAGGGGGCGCGGAAAAACTGTTTTTT	CASSRTGGAEKLFF
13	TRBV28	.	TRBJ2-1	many	TGTGCCTGGGGGGCTAGTAGGATTTTTTCTAAGTTCTTC	CAWGASRIFSKFF
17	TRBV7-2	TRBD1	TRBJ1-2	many	TGTGCCAGCAGGCCCGGGACAGGTTTCTTTAAGGACTATGGCTACACCTTC	CASRPGTGFFKDYGYTF
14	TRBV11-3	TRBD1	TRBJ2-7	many	TGTGCCAGCAGCTTAGGGGGACAGAACTACGAGCAGTACTTC	CASSLGGQNYEQYF
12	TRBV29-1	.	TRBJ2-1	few	TGCAGCGTTCGGGACGTCTACAATGAGCAGTTCTTC	CSVRDVYNEQFF
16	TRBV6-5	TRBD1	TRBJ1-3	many	TGTGCCAGCAGCCCCGGACAGGGGGAATTTGGAAACACCATATATTTT	CASSPGQGEFGNTIYF
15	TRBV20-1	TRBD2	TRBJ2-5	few	TGCAGTGCTATCCGGACTAGCGGGAACCAAGAGACCCAGTACTTC	CSAIRTSGNQETQYF
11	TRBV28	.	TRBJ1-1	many	TGTGCCAGCAGTATTGCCACTGAAGCTTTCTTT	CASSIATEAFF
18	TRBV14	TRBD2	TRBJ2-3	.	TGTGCCAGCAGCCAAGCCGGGACTAGCGGGAGTGGTCTGGCTACGCAGTATTTT	CASSQAGTSGSGLATQYF
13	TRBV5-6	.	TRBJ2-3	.	TGTGCCAGCAGCTTGTCACTCCCTGATACGCAGTATTTT	CASSLSLPDTQYF
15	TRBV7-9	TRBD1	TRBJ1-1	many	TGTGCCAGCAGCTTCCCTAGGACAGGGGGCACTGAAGCTTTCTTT	CASSFPRTGGTEAFF